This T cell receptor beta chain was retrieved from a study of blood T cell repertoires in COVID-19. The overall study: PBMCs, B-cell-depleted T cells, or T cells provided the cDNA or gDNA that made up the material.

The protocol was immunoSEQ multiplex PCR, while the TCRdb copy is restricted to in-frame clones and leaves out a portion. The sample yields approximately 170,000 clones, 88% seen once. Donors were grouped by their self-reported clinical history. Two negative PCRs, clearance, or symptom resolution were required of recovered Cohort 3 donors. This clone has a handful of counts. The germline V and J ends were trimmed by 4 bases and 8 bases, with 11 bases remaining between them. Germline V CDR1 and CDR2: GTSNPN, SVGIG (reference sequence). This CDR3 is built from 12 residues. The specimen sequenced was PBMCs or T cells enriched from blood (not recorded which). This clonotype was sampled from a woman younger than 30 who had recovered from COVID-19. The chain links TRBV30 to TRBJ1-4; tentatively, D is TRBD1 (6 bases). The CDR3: CAWTYQGEKLFF. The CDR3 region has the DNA TGTGCCTGGACCTATCAGGGGGAAAAACTGTTTTTT.